Below, 17 T cell receptor beta chains from the same sample are listed, as sequenced in a study of identifying expanded T cells in peripheral blood. Method: immunoSEQ multiplex PCR; TCRdb's copy keeps in-frame clones and lacks some. The data hold some 120,000 clones, with about 80% observed a single time. Sequenced input: blood. All receptors come from a person aged 18 to 70 in good health.

Written as DNA, the CDR3 is TGTGCCAGCAGGAAGAGGGTTTACGAGCAGTACTTC. It translates to CASRKRVYEQYF. This chain connects TRBV5-8 to TRBJ2-7, with a possible D match to TRBD2 (5 bases). Germline CDR1 is SGHTS and CDR2 is YDEGEE. V was clipped by 5 bases and J by 4 bases, with 10 bases between them. The CDR3 length is 12 residues. The full variable domain, in which reference TRBV5-8 and TRBJ2-7 provide the parts outside the CDR3, is EAGVTQSPTHLIKTRGQQATLRCSPISGHTSVYWYQQALGLGLQFLLWYDEGEERNRGNFPPRFSGRQFPNYSSELNVNALELEDSALYLCASRKRVYEQYFGPGTRLTVT.

The chain carries TRBV18 and TRBJ1-2, with D perhaps matching TRBD1 (5 bases). V lost 0 bases and J 4 bases, leaving 9 bases between the germline ends. The CDR3 is 14 residues long. From germline, CDR1 is KGHSH and CDR2 LQKENI. DNA of the CDR3: TGTGCCAGCTCACCACCGACAGCCTTCTATGGCTACACCTTC. Translating it yields CASSPPTAFYGYTF.

CDR3 nucleotide sequence: TGTGCCAGCAGCTTAGGAGGGGATAGCAATCAGCCCCAGCATTTT. Amino acid sequence: CASSLGGDSNQPQHF. This sequence joins TRBV13 and TRBJ1-5; TRBD1 might be the D (5 bases). The CDR3 covers 15 residues. The V and J ends lost 0 bases and 0 bases respectively, with 6 bases between them. From germline, CDR1 is PRHDT and CDR2 FYEKMQ (reference sequence). The full variable domain, with the rest looked up from reference TRBV13 and TRBJ1-5, is AAGVIQSPRHLIKEKRETATLKCYPIPRHDTVYWYQQGPGQDPQFLISFYEKMQSDKGSIPDRFSAQQFSDYHSELNMSSLELGDSALYFCASSLGGDSNQPQHFGDGTRLSIL.

This rearrangement joins TRBV7-2 to TRBJ1-2; D call uncertain. Trimming took 0 bases from V and 8 from J, leaving 13 bases between them. CDR1 SGHTA and CDR2 FQGNSA come from the germline V gene. CDR3 size: 14 residues. CDR3 nucleotides: TGTGCCAGCAGCTTAGCTGGAAAGATAGGGGGCTACACCTTC. It specifies CASSLAGKIGGYTF.

The J gene is TRBJ2-3, the V gene TRBV30; TRBD2 aligns across 12 bases. CDR3 size: 15 residues. With 2 bases clipped from V and 5 bases from J, the junction kept 5 bases outside the gene matches. CDR1 is GTSNPN and CDR2 is SVGIG in the germline V gene (reference sequence). The CDR3 is CAWSMTSGGGDTQYF. In DNA, the CDR3 is TGTGCCTGGAGTATGACTAGCGGGGGAGGAGATACGCAGTATTTT.

This chain links TRBV14 with TRBJ2-6; no definite D call. V dropped 3 bases and J dropped 0 bases, with 9 bases sitting between them. Germline V lookup: CDR1 SGHDN, CDR2 FVKESK. The CDR3 contains 16 residues. The CDR3 nucleotides are TGTGCCAGCAGCCATGTGACGGGCTCTGGGGCCAACGTCCTGACTTTC. This encodes CASSHVTGSGANVLTF.

V gene TRBV6-5 combines with J gene TRBJ2-7, with a tentative D call TRBD1 (6 bases). This CDR3 contains 15 residues. Germline V CDR1 and CDR2: MNHEY, SVGAGI. V was shortened by 6 bases and J by 6 bases, with 21 bases between the two germline ends. CDR3 bases: TGTGCCAGCAGCCACAGACAGGCCCGGCGCCTCGAGCAGTACTTC. Amino acid sequence: CASSHRQARRLEQYF.

This chain joins TRBV27 and TRBJ2-7; 7 bases are shared with TRBD1. In germline, CDR1 is MNHEY, CDR2 SMNVEV (reference sequence). CDR3 length: 15 residues. V trimming: 5 bases; J trimming: 2 bases; junction bases outside the gene matches: 9. The CDR3 region is CASSPFLGTAYEQYF. The CDR3, as DNA: TGTGCCAGCAGTCCATTTTTGGGGACAGCCTACGAGCAGTACTTC.

This clone was counted a few times. This chain connects TRBV9 to TRBJ2-5; the D gene is possibly TRBD2 (5 bases). The germline V and J ends were trimmed by 0 bases and 2 bases, with 8 bases remaining between them. The CDR3 consists of 14 residues. Germline assignment: CDR1 SGDLS and CDR2 YYNGEE. CDR3 bases: TGTGCCAGCAGCGTAGAATCGGGGCAAGAGACCCAGTACTTC. The encoded protein is CASSVESGQETQYF.

The chain carries TRBV7-9 and TRBJ2-7, with TRBD2 identical over 8 bases. The germline V gene has CDR1 SEHNR and CDR2 FQNEAQ (reference sequence). The CDR3 runs 14 residues. The V and J ends lost 5 bases and 2 bases, in that order; junction bases with no gene match: 5. The CDR3 is CASSLSGEAYEQYF. The CDR3 DNA reads TGTGCCAGCAGCCTTAGCGGGGAGGCCTACGAGCAGTACTTC.

J is TRBJ1-2 and V is TRBV6-1, with D perhaps matching TRBD1 (5 bases). V lost 5 bases, J lost 5 bases, and 15 bases lay in between. CDR3 size: 14 residues. Looked up from germline, CDR1 is MNHNS and CDR2 is SASEGT. This CDR3 is CASSKGRGVYGYTF. For the CDR3, the DNA is TGTGCCAGCAGTAAGGGAAGGGGAGTGTATGGCTACACCTTC.

CDR3 coding DNA: TGTGCCAGTAGTTACAGGGCAAACACTGAAGCTTTCTTT. This gives the protein CASSYRANTEAFF. This rearrangement joins TRBV19 to TRBJ1-1; a possible D gene is TRBD1 (6 bases). Trimming stripped 5 bases from V and 2 bases from J, with 9 bases between. This CDR3 comprises 13 residues. Germline V lookup: CDR1 LNHDA, CDR2 SQIVND (reference sequence).

This sequence joins TRBV6-1 and TRBJ1-2; TRBD1 matches at 7 bases. The germline gives CDR1 MNHNS, CDR2 SASEGT. The CDR3 loop spans 13 amino acids. V was pared by 1 base and J by 8 bases, with 4 bases of the junction left unmatched. CDR3 amino acids: CASSEGQGQGYTF. CDR3 coding DNA: TGTGCCAGCAGTGAAGGACAGGGACAAGGCTACACCTTC.

This clone is a singleton in its sample. The chain uses TRBV27 and TRBJ1-5, with D possibly matching TRBD1 (5 bases). The germline V gene has CDR1 MNHEY and CDR2 SMNVEV (reference sequence). V gave up 2 bases and J gave up 7 bases, with 12 bases separating them. This CDR3 is built from 14 residues. CDR3 DNA sequence: TGTGCCAGCAGTTTAGTTGGGGGTAGCCAGCCCCAGCATTTT. Its translation: CASSLVGGSQPQHF.

The V and J genes are TRBV15 and TRBJ1-3; no clear D gene. V shed 5 bases and J shed 1 base, with 15 bases lying between them. The CDR3 totals 16 residues. Germline V gene data show CDR1 as LNHNV and CDR2 as YYDKDF (reference sequence). The CDR3 nucleotides are TGTGCCACCAGCGGATCTAAATGGGGTTCTGGAAACACCATATATTTT. Protein sequence: CATSGSKWGSGNTIYF.

The chain recombines TRBV4-3 with TRBJ1-2, with a weak D call TRBD1 (5 bases). Germline V gene sequence: CDR1 LGHNA, CDR2 YSLEER. Trimming pared 0 bases from V and 6 bases from J, leaving 17 bases between. This CDR3 spans 16 amino acids. The CDR3 protein is CASSQDFRGAPDGYTF. CDR3 coding DNA: TGCGCCAGCAGCCAAGATTTTAGGGGCGCCCCGGATGGCTACACCTTC.

The chain links TRBV6-5 to TRBJ1-1; D is unresolved. Germline CDR1 is MNHEY and CDR2 is SVGAGI. The germline V and J ends were trimmed by 5 bases and 1 base, with 11 bases remaining between them. The CDR3 length is 14 residues. This CDR3 reads CASSTGPGNTEAFF. CDR3 nucleotides: TGTGCCAGCAGTACCGGACCGGGGAACACTGAAGCTTTCTTT.